The entry below gives a single T cell receptor (beta chain) sequence along with its context. These data come from a study of blood T cell repertoires in COVID-19. Only in-frame clones appear in the TCRdb table, and some are missing; sequencing was by immunoSEQ multiplex PCR. The sample contains some 150,000 clones, around nine tenths of which appear only once. This CDR3 has 11 residues. The V end was cut by 5 bases, the J end by 11 bases, with 12 bases between. Sequencing was carried out using peripheral blood. This sequence originates from a man younger than 35 with active or convalescent COVID-19. The rearrangement links TRBV12-3 or TRBV12-4 to TRBJ1-2, with D perhaps TRBD1 (6 bases). CDR3 DNA: TGTGCCAGCAGTCTACAGGGAAATTACACCTTC. It codes for CASSLQGNYTF.